This is a list of T cell receptor beta chains from one sample in a study of blood T cell repertoires in COVID-19. Some clones are missing from TCRdb's copy, which holds only in-frame ones; the method was immunoSEQ multiplex PCR. Of about 210,000 clones in the sample, approximately 78% are singletons; the top ten hold approximately 8.7%. Sequencing input: PBMCs or T cells enriched from blood (not recorded which). All receptors come from a middle-aged man who had recovered from COVID-19. The CDR3 runs from the conserved cysteine through the conserved F or W. Each record gives: clone size, V gene, J gene, D gene, CDR3 DNA, CDR3 protein. A D gene is named only where the DNA matches it firmly. The size entry is marked missing in some rows and otherwise reads once, few, many or a size class.

>NA|TRBV12-5|TRBJ2-1|TRBD2
TGTGCTAGTGGATCGAGCGGGGGGACCAATGAGCAGTTCTTC
CASGSSGGTNEQFF
>NA|TRBV25-1|TRBJ2-7|NA
TGTGCCTCCGGGGGAGTCGTTTTCTACGAGCAGTACTTC
CASGGVVFYEQYF
>NA|TRBV19|TRBJ2-7|NA
TGTGCCAGCCCCTCCCAGGGCAGCGCCCTTACCTACGAGCAGTACTTC
CASPSQGSALTYEQYF
>NA|TRBV19|TRBJ2-7|TRBD1
TGTGCCAGTAGTACCGGGACAGGGTCCCCTACTTTGCGGGAGCAGTACTTC
CASSTGTGSPTLREQYF
>NA|TRBV5-1|TRBJ2-1|TRBD2
TGCGCCAGCAGCTTGGGGTCTAGCGGGAGTACTGAGCAGTTCTTC
CASSLGSSGSTEQFF
>NA|TRBV11-2|TRBJ2-1|NA
TGTGCCAGCAGCCCTAACCGGGGTGAGCAGTTCTTC
CASSPNRGEQFF
>NA|TRBV5-1|TRBJ1-2|NA
TGCGCCAGCAGCTTGTCCACTACTGGCTATGGCTACACCTTC
CASSLSTTGYGYTF
>NA|TRBV23-1|TRBJ1-5|TRBD1
TGCGCCAGCAGTCCCCATGGGGGACAGGGTACTAATCAGCCCCAGCATTTT
CASSPHGGQGTNQPQHF
>NA|TRBV19|TRBJ1-2|NA
TGTGCCAGTAGTACCGACTATTTCAGGGGCCTTGGCTACACCTTC
CASSTDYFRGLGYTF
>NA|TRBV5-6|TRBJ2-1|NA
TGTGCCAGCAGCCTAGATTACAATGAGCAGTTCTTC
CASSLDYNEQFF
>NA|TRBV7-3|TRBJ2-5|TRBD1
TGTGCCAGCAGCCGCGGGACAGGTACCCAAGAGACCCAGTACTTC
CASSRGTGTQETQYF
>NA|TRBV2|TRBJ2-5|NA
TGTGCCACCACCCTGAGGACAAACCCGTACTTC
CATTLRTNPYF
>NA|TRBV5-1|TRBJ2-5|TRBD1
TGCGCCAGCAGCGTCACGGACAGGCAAGAGACCCAGTACTTC
CASSVTDRQETQYF
>once|TRBV14|TRBJ2-3|TRBD2
TGTGCCAGCAGCAGTCAAGGTGGGCTAGCGGGGCTCACAGATACGCAGTATTTT
CASSSQGGLAGLTDTQYF
>few|TRBV10-2|TRBJ1-1|NA
TGCGCCAGCAGAAATTCCCGACAGATGAACACTGAAGCTTTCTTT
CASRNSRQMNTEAFF
>NA|TRBV6-5|TRBJ2-1|NA
TGTGCCAGCAGACTCACCGGGCCGGGGAATGAGCAGTTCTTC
CASRLTGPGNEQFF
>NA|TRBV4-2|TRBJ2-2|TRBD2
TGTGCCAGCAGCCAAACACTAGCGGTGAACACCGGGGAGCTGTTTTTT
CASSQTLAVNTGELFF
>NA|TRBV5-4|TRBJ1-6|NA
TGTGCCAGCAGCTCGATACAGGGTCTTGATTCACCCCTCCACTTT
CASSSIQGLDSPLHF
>few|TRBV27|TRBJ1-4|NA
TGTGCCAGCAGTTTGAAGGGAGTGGGAGATGAAAAACTGTTTTTT
CASSLKGVGDEKLFF
>NA|TRBV18|TRBJ2-5|TRBD1
TGTGCCAGCTCATGGAACAGGGGTAAAGAGACCCAGTACTTC
CASSWNRGKETQYF
>NA|TRBV23-1|TRBJ1-6|TRBD1
TGCGCCAGCAGTCAATCCGGGACAGTGGACTATAATTCACCCCTCCACTTT
CASSQSGTVDYNSPLHF
>NA|TRBV6-5|TRBJ2-7|TRBD1
TGTGCCAGCAGCACAGGGGCCTACGAGCAGTACTTC
CASSTGAYEQYF
>few|TRBV5-1|TRBJ1-1|TRBD1
TGCGCCAGCAGCTCGGAGGGACAGATGAACACTGAAGCTTTCTTT
CASSSEGQMNTEAFF
>NA|TRBV12-3/TRBV12-4|TRBJ1-1|NA
TGTGCCAGCAGTTTCGGAGACACAGGGCTAGCTTTCTTT
CASSFGDTGLAFF
>NA|TRBV12-3/TRBV12-4|TRBJ1-1|NA
TGTGCCAGCAGCTCCACAGGGTACACTGAAGCTTTCTTT
CASSSTGYTEAFF
>once|TRBV12-3/TRBV12-4|TRBJ1-2|NA
TGTGCCAGCAGTTTAAACTTTAACTATGGCTACACCTTC
CASSLNFNYGYTF
>NA|TRBV5-1|TRBJ1-3|NA
TGCGCCAGCAGCTTGAAGGAGAGCTCTGGAAACACCATATATTTT
CASSLKESSGNTIYF
>NA|TRBV27|TRBJ1-2|TRBD1
TGTGCCAGCAGCGGACAGGGGTCCGGTGGCTACACCTTC
CASSGQGSGGYTF
>NA|TRBV13|TRBJ2-3|TRBD2
TGTGCCAGCAGCTTATCCGGACTAGGCACAGATACGCAGTATTTT
CASSLSGLGTDTQYF